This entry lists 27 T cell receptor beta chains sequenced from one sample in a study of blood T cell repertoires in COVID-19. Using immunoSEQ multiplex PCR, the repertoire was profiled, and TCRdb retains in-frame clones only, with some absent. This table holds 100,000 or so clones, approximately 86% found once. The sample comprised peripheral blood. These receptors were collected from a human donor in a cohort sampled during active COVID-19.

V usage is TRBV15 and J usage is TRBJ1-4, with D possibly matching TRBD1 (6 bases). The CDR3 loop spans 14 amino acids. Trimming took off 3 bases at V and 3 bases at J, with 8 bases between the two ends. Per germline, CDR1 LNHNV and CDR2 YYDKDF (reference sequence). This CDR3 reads CATSRGTPNEKLFF. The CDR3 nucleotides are TGTGCCACCAGCAGGGGGACACCTAATGAAAAACTGTTTTTT.

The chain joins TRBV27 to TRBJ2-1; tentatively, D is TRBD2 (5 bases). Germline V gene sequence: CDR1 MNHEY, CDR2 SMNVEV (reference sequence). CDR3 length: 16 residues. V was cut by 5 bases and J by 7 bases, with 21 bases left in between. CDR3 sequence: CASSPPHFTGYNEQFF. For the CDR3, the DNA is TGTGCCAGCAGTCCCCCCCATTTTACGGGGTATAATGAGCAGTTCTTC.

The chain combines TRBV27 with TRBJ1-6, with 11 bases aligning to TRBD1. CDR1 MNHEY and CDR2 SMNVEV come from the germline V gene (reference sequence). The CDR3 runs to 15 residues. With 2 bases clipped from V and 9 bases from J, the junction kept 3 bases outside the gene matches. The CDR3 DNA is TGTGCCAGCAGTTTACAGGGACAGGGGGGTTCACCCCTCCACTTT. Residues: CASSLQGQGGSPLHF.

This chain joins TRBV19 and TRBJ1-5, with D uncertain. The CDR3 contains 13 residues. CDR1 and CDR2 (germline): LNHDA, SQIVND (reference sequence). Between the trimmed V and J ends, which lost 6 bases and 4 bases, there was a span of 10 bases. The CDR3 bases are TGTGCCAGTAGGCCCCCTAGGAATCAGCCCCAGCATTTT. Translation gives CASRPPRNQPQHF.

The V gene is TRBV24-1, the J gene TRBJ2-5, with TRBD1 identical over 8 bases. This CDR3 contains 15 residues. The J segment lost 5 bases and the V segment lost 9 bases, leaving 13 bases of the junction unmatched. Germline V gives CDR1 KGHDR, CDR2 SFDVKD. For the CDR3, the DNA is TGTGCCACCTCACAAAGCCAGGGGGCTGTGGAGACCCAGTACTTC. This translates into CATSQSQGAVETQYF.

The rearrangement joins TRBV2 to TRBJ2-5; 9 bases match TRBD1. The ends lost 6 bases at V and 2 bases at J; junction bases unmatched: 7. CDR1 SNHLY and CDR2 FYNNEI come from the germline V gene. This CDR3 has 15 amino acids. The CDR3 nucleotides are TGTGCCAGCAGCTACGGACAGGGGCAACAAGAGACCCAGTACTTC. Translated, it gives CASSYGQGQQETQYF.

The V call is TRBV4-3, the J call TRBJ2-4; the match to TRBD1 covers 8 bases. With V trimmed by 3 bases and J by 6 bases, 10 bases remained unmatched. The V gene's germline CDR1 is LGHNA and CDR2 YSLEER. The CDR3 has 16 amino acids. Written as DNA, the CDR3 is TGCGCCAGCAGCCAGGACAGGGCCCGTAGTGGAAACATTCAGTACTTC. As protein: CASSQDRARSGNIQYF.

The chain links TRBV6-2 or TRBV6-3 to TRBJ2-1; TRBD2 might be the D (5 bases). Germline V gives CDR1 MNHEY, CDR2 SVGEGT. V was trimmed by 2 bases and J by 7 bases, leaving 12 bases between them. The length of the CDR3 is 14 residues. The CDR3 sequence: CASSYPASRNEQFF. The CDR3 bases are TGTGCCAGCAGTTACCCCGCTAGCAGGAATGAGCAGTTCTTC.

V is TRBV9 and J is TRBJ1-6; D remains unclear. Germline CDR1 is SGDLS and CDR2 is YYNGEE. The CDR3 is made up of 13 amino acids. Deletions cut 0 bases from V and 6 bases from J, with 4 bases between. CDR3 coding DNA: TGTGCCAGCAGCGTAGCCGGTAATTCACCCCTCCACTTT. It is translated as CASSVAGNSPLHF.

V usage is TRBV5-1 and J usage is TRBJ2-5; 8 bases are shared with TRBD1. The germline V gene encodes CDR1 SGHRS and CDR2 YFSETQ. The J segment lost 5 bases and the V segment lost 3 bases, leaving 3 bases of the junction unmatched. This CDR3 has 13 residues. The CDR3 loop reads CASSSWTGETQYF. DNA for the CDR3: TGCGCCAGCAGCTCCTGGACAGGGGAGACCCAGTACTTC.

CDR3 nucleotides: TGTGCCAGCAGTTTTGGCGGCTCTGGAAACACCATATATTTT. This translates into CASSFGGSGNTIYF. The V call is TRBV28, the J call TRBJ1-3; D uncertain. This CDR3 contains 14 residues. V was trimmed by 3 bases and J by 0 bases, leaving 6 bases between them. CDR1 and CDR2 from the germline V gene are MDHEN and SYDVKM.

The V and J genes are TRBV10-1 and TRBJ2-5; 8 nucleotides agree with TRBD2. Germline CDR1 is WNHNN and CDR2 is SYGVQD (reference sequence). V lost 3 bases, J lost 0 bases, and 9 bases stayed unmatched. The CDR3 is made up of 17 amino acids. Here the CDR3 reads CASSEGIGGGNQETQYF. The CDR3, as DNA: TGCGCCAGCAGTGAAGGAATCGGGGGGGGAAACCAAGAGACCCAGTACTTC.

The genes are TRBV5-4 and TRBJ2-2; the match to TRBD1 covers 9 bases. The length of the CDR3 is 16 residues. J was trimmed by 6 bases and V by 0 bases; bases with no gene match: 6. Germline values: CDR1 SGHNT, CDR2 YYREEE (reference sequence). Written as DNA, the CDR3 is TGTGCCAGCAGCTTGGGAGGGACAGGGTTCCCCGGGGAGCTGTTTTTT. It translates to CASSLGGTGFPGELFF.

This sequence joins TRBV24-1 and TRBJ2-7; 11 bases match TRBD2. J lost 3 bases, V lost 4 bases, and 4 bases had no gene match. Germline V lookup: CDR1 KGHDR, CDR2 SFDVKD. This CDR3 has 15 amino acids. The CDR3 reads CATSDRLAGSYEQYF. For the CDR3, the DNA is TGTGCCACCAGTGACAGACTAGCGGGAAGCTACGAGCAGTACTTC.

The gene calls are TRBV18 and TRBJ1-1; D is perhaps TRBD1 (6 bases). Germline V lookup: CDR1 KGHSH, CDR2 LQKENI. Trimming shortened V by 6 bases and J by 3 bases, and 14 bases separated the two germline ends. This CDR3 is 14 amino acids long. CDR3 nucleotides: TGTGCCAGCTCCAACCTAGGGGGAGACACTGAAGCTTTCTTT. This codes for CASSNLGGDTEAFF.

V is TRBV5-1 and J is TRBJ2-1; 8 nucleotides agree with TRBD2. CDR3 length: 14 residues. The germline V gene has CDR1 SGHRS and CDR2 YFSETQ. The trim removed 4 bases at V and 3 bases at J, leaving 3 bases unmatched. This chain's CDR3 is CASSEGTSYNEQFF. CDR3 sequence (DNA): TGCGCCAGCAGCGAAGGGACTAGCTACAATGAGCAGTTCTTC. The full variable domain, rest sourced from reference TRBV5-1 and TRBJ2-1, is KAGVTQTPRYLIKTRGQQVTLSCSPISGHRSVSWYQQTPGQGLQFLFEYFSETQRNKGNFPGRFSGRQFSNSRSEMNVSTLELGDSALYLCASSEGTSYNEQFFGPGTRLTVL.

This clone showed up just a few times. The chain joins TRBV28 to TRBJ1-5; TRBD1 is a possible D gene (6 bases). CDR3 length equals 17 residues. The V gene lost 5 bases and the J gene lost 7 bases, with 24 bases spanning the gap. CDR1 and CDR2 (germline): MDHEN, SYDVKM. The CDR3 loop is CASSAKIQQGSRQPQHF. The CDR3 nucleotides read TGTGCCAGCAGTGCTAAAATACAACAGGGTTCGCGACAGCCCCAGCATTTT.

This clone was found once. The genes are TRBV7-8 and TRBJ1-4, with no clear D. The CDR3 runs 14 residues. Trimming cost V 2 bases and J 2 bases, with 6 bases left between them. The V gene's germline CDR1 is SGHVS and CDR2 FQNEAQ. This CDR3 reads CASSLPQTNEKLFF. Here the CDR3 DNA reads TGTGCCAGCAGCTTACCACAGACTAATGAAAAACTGTTTTTT.

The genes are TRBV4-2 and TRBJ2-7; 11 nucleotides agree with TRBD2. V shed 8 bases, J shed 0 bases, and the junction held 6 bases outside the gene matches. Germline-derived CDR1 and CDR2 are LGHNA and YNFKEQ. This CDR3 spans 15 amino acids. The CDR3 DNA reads TGTGCCAGCGGTCTAGCGGGAGGCAGCTCCTACGAGCAGTACTTC. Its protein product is CASGLAGGSSYEQYF.

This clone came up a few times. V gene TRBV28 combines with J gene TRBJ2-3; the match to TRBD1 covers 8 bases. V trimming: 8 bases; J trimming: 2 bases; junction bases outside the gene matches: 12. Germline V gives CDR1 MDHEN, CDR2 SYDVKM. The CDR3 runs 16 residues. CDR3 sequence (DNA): TGTGCCAGCGGACTAACTGGACAGGGCCCCACAGATACGCAGTATTTT. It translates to CASGLTGQGPTDTQYF.

The CDR3 here is CASSLKGDQPQHF. The CDR3 DNA follows: TGTGCCAGCAGTTTGAAAGGGGATCAGCCCCAGCATTTT. The chain links TRBV12-3 or TRBV12-4 to TRBJ1-5; D may be TRBD1 (5 bases). The CDR3 consists of 13 residues. Trimming removed 3 bases at V and 5 bases at J, with 8 bases between.

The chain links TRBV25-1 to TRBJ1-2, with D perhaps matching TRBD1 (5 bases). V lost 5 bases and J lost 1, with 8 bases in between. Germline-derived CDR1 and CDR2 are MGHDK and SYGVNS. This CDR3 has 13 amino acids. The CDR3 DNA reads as TGTGCCAGCAGTCAGACAGTTAACTATGGCTACACCTTC. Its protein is CASSQTVNYGYTF.

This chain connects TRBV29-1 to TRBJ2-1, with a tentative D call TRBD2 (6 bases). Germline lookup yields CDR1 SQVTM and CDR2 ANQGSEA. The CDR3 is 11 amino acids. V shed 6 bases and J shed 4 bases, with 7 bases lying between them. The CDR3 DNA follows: TGCAGCGTCGGGAGTTACAATGAGCAGTTCTTC. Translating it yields CSVGSYNEQFF.

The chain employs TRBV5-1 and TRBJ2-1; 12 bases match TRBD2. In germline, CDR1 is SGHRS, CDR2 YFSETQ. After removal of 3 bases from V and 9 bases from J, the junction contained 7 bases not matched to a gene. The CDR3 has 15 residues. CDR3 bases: TGCGCCAGCAGCTCCGGACTAGCGGGATGGACTGAGCAGTTCTTC. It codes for CASSSGLAGWTEQFF.

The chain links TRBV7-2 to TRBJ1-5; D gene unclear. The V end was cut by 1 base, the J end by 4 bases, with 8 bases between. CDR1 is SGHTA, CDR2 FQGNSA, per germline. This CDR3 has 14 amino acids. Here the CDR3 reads CASSLERSNQPQHF. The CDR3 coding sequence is TGTGCCAGCAGCTTAGAGAGAAGTAATCAGCCCCAGCATTTT.

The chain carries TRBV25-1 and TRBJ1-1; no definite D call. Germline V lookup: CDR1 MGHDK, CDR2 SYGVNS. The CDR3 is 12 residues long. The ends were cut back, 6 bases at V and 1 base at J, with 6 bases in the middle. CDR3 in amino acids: CASRFSNTEAFF. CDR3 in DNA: TGTGCCAGCAGATTCTCGAACACTGAAGCTTTCTTT.

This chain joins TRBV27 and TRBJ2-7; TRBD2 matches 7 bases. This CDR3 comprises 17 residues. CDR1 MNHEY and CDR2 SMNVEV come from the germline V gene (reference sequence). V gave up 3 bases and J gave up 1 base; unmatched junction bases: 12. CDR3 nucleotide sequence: TGTGCCAGCAGTTTTCTGGCGGGAGCGGGCACGTCCTACGAGCAGTACTTC. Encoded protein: CASSFLAGAGTSYEQYF.